The 20 T cell receptor beta chains listed next were all sequenced from one sample in a study of CD8+ T cells in alopecia areata. Investigators isolated RNA and reverse transcribed it into cDNA to act as the sequencing template. Sequencing was performed with immunoSEQ multiplex PCR; in TCRdb, only in-frame clones are kept and a portion is missing. Found here are under 200,000 clones, approximately 57% of them singletons; the top ten hold 12% to 15%. Treatment described: oral pan-JAK inhibitor, 5-10 mg twice daily. This specimen consisted of CD4+ T cells sorted from blood, obtained at week 24, from a patient treated with tofacitinib. These receptors were collected from a human donor with alopecia areata.

This clone appeared a few times. This sequence joins TRBV6-5 and TRBJ1-1; D gene unclear. Germline values: CDR1 MNHEY, CDR2 SVGAGI. V was cut by 7 bases and J by 1 base, with 13 bases left in between. This CDR3 spans 14 amino acids. This chain's CDR3 is CASNSPGRNTEAFF. As DNA, the CDR3 is TGTGCCAGCAATTCTCCGGGGAGGAACACTGAAGCTTTCTTT.

The chain carries TRBV9 and TRBJ2-5; perhaps TRBD2 as D (5 bases). V was shortened by 4 bases and J by 5 bases, with 12 bases between the two germline ends. CDR1 is SGDLS, CDR2 YYNGEE, per germline. The CDR3 extends over 13 amino acids. CDR3: CASSPSGGETQYF. CDR3 DNA: TGTGCCAGCAGCCCGAGCGGCGGGGAGACCCAGTACTTC.

This clone was observed a handful of times. The chain links TRBV10-3 to TRBJ1-2; unclear D gene. The germline V gene has CDR1 ENHRY and CDR2 SYGVKD. CDR3 size: 13 residues. V shed 0 bases and J shed 3 bases, with 5 bases lying between them. CDR3 in DNA: TGTGCCATCAGTGAGTCGAGAGACTATGGCTACACCTTC. This sequence encodes CAISESRDYGYTF.

This clone was observed a few times. The chain recombines TRBV19 with TRBJ2-1, with a weak D call TRBD1 (6 bases). Per the germline V gene, CDR1 is LNHDA and CDR2 is SQIVND (reference sequence). Deletions cut 2 bases from V and 5 bases from J, with 10 bases between. This CDR3 has 14 residues. CDR3 amino acids: CASSILDRNNEQFF. CDR3 nucleotides: TGTGCCAGTAGTATATTGGACAGAAACAATGAGCAGTTCTTC.

The chain links TRBV9 to TRBJ2-7; D is perhaps TRBD2 (6 bases). V was pared by 4 bases and J by 7 bases, with 18 bases between. The CDR3 is 14 residues long. Germline V CDR1 and CDR2: SGDLS, YYNGEE. CDR3 DNA: TGTGCCAGCAGCCCGATGGCCTCCGGAGGGGAGCAGTACTTC. Translation: CASSPMASGGEQYF.

This clone has just a few counts. The CDR3 nucleotides are TGTGCCAGCTCAGCGGGGGGGGAGACCCAGTACTTC. Amino acids: CASSAGGETQYF. This chain joins TRBV25-1 and TRBJ2-5, with 10 bases lining up with TRBD2. The germline V gene has CDR1 MGHDK and CDR2 SYGVNS. This CDR3 contains 12 residues. V lost 8 bases to trimming and J lost 5 bases; unmatched junction nucleotides: 2.

This clone was detected only once. The V and J genes are TRBV29-1 and TRBJ1-1; tentatively, D is TRBD1 (5 bases). The germline V gene encodes CDR1 SQVTM and CDR2 ANQGSEA. This CDR3 is built from 12 residues. V lost 6 bases and J lost 8, with 16 bases in between. This chain's CDR3 is CSVAGTHGEAFF. For the CDR3, the DNA is TGCAGCGTGGCCGGGACCCACGGGGAAGCTTTCTTT.

This clone was recorded a few times. The chain has TRBV9 and TRBJ1-5; D call uncertain. Germline CDR1 SGDLS, CDR2 YYNGEE. Trimming cost V 0 bases and J 3 bases, with 4 bases left between them. This CDR3 has 13 amino acids. The CDR3 spells CASSVGVNQPQHF. CDR3 DNA sequence: TGTGCCAGCAGCGTAGGGGTCAATCAGCCCCAGCATTTT.

This clone has just a few counts. Different DNA sequences within this sample yield the same CDR3. The chain carries TRBV29-1 and TRBJ1-2; 10 bases are a match to TRBD1. Germline-derived CDR1 and CDR2 are SQVTM and ANQGSEA. V lost 6 bases and J lost 8; bases outside the gene matches: 9. This CDR3 has 13 amino acids. The CDR3 DNA reads as TGCAGCGTCGAGAGGGACAGGGGTCGCGGCTACACCTTC. Its protein product is CSVERDRGRGYTF.

This clone showed up just a few times. The chain has TRBV25-1 and TRBJ2-5; D unresolved. V lost 3 bases to trimming and J lost 7 bases, with 12 bases between them. CDR1 MGHDK and CDR2 SYGVNS come from the germline V gene. The CDR3 sequence is 13 residues long. The CDR3 here is CASSDVLLGTQYF. In nucleotides, the CDR3 is TGTGCCAGCAGTGATGTACTGCTAGGGACCCAGTACTTC.

The DNA of the CDR3 is TGTGCCTGGAGGGGACAGGGCAGCACTGAAGCTTTCTTT. Its protein is CAWRGQGSTEAFF. The rearrangement links TRBV30 to TRBJ1-1; 9 bases line up with TRBD1. Germline values: CDR1 GTSNPN, CDR2 SVGIG (reference sequence). The CDR3 sequence is 13 residues long. Trimming took 3 bases from V and 4 from J; bases not matched to a gene: 3.

J is TRBJ1-5 and V is TRBV28; D not resolved. CDR3 size: 14 residues. V lost 3 bases and J 4 bases, leaving 10 bases between the germline ends. Germline assignment: CDR1 MDHEN and CDR2 SYDVKM. The CDR3 DNA reads TGTGCCAGCAGTTTGCAGATGAGTAATCAGCCCCAGCATTTT. Protein sequence: CASSLQMSNQPQHF.

This clone was seen only a few times. The rearrangement links TRBV5-6 to TRBJ2-5; 7 bases fit TRBD1. Per germline, CDR1 SGHDT and CDR2 YYEEEE. Unmatched junction bases numbered 7, after V lost 0 bases and J lost 8 bases. This CDR3 contains 14 residues. The CDR3 DNA is TGTGCCAGCAGCTTGGGACAGGGAATTGGAACCCAGTACTTC. Protein: CASSLGQGIGTQYF. The variable domain in full, with the rest retrieved from reference TRBV5-6 and TRBJ2-5, is DAGVTQSPTHLIKTRGQQVTLRCSPKSGHDTVSWYQQALGQGPQFIFQYYEEEERQRGNFPDRFSGHQFPNYSSELNVNALLLGDSALYLCASSLGQGIGTQYFGPGTRLLVL.

The chain has TRBV9 and TRBJ2-1, with D possibly TRBD1 on 5 matching bases. The germline V and J ends were trimmed by 2 bases and 9 bases, with 15 bases remaining between them. Germline lookup yields CDR1 SGDLS and CDR2 YYNGEE. The CDR3 is 14 amino acids. CDR3 sequence: CASSVNQGFGEQFF. The CDR3, as DNA: TGTGCCAGCAGCGTTAATCAGGGTTTTGGTGAGCAGTTCTTC.

The chain uses TRBV14 and TRBJ1-2, with 7 bases aligning to TRBD1. V lost 5 bases to trimming and J lost 6 bases; unmatched junction nucleotides: 15. Germline V gives CDR1 SGHDN, CDR2 FVKESK. CDR3 length equals 16 residues. In nucleotides, the CDR3 is TGTGCCAGCAGCGGAATGGGGAACAGGGGTCCTGATGGCTACACCTTC. Translated, it gives CASSGMGNRGPDGYTF.

This clone has more than one count but fewer than ten. This chain joins TRBV7-2 and TRBJ1-5, with D unclear. The germline CDR1 and CDR2 sequences are SGHTA and FQGNSA. Trimming removed 4 bases at V and 4 bases at J, with 11 bases between. This CDR3 comprises 14 residues. DNA of the CDR3: TGTGCCAGCAGCTACCAGGTTCAGAATCAGCCCCAGCATTTT. It translates to CASSYQVQNQPQHF.

This clone was found once. V is TRBV4-1 and J is TRBJ2-7; 8 bases are a match to TRBD1. CDR3 length: 15 amino acids. The trim removed 0 bases at V and 4 bases at J, leaving 5 bases unmatched. CDR1 and CDR2 from the germline V gene are MGHRA and YSYEKL. This CDR3 is CASSQDYTGGYEQYF. In DNA, the CDR3 is TGCGCCAGCAGCCAAGATTACACAGGGGGGTACGAGCAGTACTTC.

This chain uses TRBV10-3 with TRBJ1-2; possibly TRBD1 for D (5 bases). Germline assignment: CDR1 ENHRY and CDR2 SYGVKD. The CDR3 extends over 14 amino acids. Between the trimmed V and J ends, which lost 0 bases and 1 base, there was a span of 6 bases. The CDR3 coding sequence is TGTGCCATCAGTGAGTCCAGGGATAACTATGGCTACACCTTC. Translated, it gives CAISESRDNYGYTF.

The chain links TRBV30 to TRBJ1-4, with 9 bases that match TRBD1. The CDR3 consists of 13 residues. Per germline, CDR1 GTSNPN and CDR2 SVGIG (reference sequence). V trimming: 5 bases; J trimming: 4 bases; junction bases outside the gene matches: 2. The CDR3 DNA reads TGTGCCTGGGGGGGACAGGGTAATGAAAAACTGTTTTTT. As protein: CAWGGQGNEKLFF.

This clone was observed a few times. The chain carries TRBV7-9 and TRBJ1-6; 9 positions agree with TRBD1. The CDR3 loop spans 15 amino acids. Losses at the gene ends were 5 bases for V and 10 bases for J; bases not matched to a gene: 9. Per the germline V gene, CDR1 is SEHNR and CDR2 is FQNEAQ (reference sequence). The DNA of the CDR3 is TGTGCCAGCAGCCGAGCGGGACAGGGTGGATCACCCCTCCACTTT. Translation gives CASSRAGQGGSPLHF.